The entry below gives a single T cell receptor (beta chain) sequence along with its context. The data belong to a study of blood T cell repertoires in COVID-19. Study overall: The United States, Italy and Spain were the sources of the acute and convalescent COVID-19 samples. From T cells, B-cell-depleted T cells, or PBMCs came the material, which was cDNA or gDNA.

Per the original methods: Reference gene primer amplification in the assay estimated nucleated cell counts. Method: immunoSEQ multiplex PCR; TCRdb's copy keeps in-frame clones and lacks some. V and J calls and clone size follow that table, whereas D and trimming were derived from the DNA. This table holds roughly 84,000 clones, over 70% found once. Trimming shortened V by 6 bases and J by 1 base, and 15 bases separated the two germline ends. CDR1 and CDR2 (germline): MNHEY, SVGAGI. This CDR3 spans 15 amino acids. The source material was peripheral blood. The chain recombines TRBV6-5 with TRBJ1-1; D is unresolved. The clonotype originates from a woman between 45 and 65 years old with acute or convalescent COVID-19. CDR3 loop: CASSARHRPNTEAFF. The CDR3 coding sequence is TGTGCCAGCAGCGCCCGACACCGGCCGAACACTGAAGCTTTCTTT.